Each of the 26 T cell receptor beta chains below was sequenced from the same sample in a study of cytomegalovirus exposure and HLA in healthy donors. Primers for the PCR totalled 60 Vbeta and 13 Jbeta. Sequencing was performed with immunoSEQ multiplex PCR; in TCRdb, only in-frame clones are kept and a portion is missing. The sample holds over 150,000 clones, roughly 80% seen once. The sequenced material came from PBMCs. The receptors derive from a man aged 25-45 years in good health and CMV-seropositive.

This clone has a handful of counts. J is TRBJ1-3 and V is TRBV5-4, with TRBD1 matching over 9 bases. Trimming removed 0 bases from V and 1 base from J; junction bases left unmatched: 2. Per germline, CDR1 SGHNT and CDR2 YYREEE (reference sequence). The CDR3 covers 16 residues. The CDR3 DNA follows: TGTGCCAGCAGCTTGGGGACAGGGGTTTCTGGAAACACCATATATTTT. Its translation is CASSLGTGVSGNTIYF.

The rearrangement uses TRBV11-3 and TRBJ2-1, with 14 bases aligning to TRBD2. CDR1 is SGHNT, CDR2 YENEEA, per germline. The length of the CDR3 is 20 residues. The trim removed 5 bases at V and 4 bases at J, leaving 16 bases unmatched. CDR3 residues: CASSPRNPGTSGGKYNEQFF. The CDR3 DNA reads as TGTGCCAGCAGCCCACGAAACCCCGGGACTAGCGGGGGAAAATACAATGAGCAGTTCTTC.

This chain links TRBV7-9 with TRBJ1-1; D is uncertain. V lost 1 base and J 6 bases, leaving 18 bases between the germline ends. Germline CDR1 is SEHNR and CDR2 is FQNEAQ (reference sequence). The CDR3 is 16 residues long. The CDR3 protein is CASSLVVLKGSAEAFF. The CDR3 bases are TGTGCCAGCAGCTTAGTGGTTCTTAAAGGGAGCGCTGAAGCTTTCTTT.

The genes are TRBV6-1 and TRBJ1-4; 8 bases align to TRBD1. V shed 4 bases, J shed 4 bases, and the junction held 5 bases outside the gene matches. This CDR3 has 15 residues. Germline V gene data show CDR1 as MNHNS and CDR2 as SASEGT. This CDR3 reads CASSGRDRINEKLFF. The DNA for the CDR3 is TGTGCCAGCAGTGGCCGGGACAGGATTAATGAAAAACTGTTTTTT.

This chain connects TRBV19 to TRBJ2-5; D is uncertain. Trimming shortened V by 5 bases and J by 2 bases, and 3 bases separated the two germline ends. CDR3 size: 11 residues. The germline CDR1 and CDR2 sequences are LNHDA and SQIVND (reference sequence). The CDR3 nucleotides are TGTGCCAGTAGTCCACAAGAGACCCAGTACTTC. Translating it yields CASSPQETQYF.

The chain is built from TRBV27 and TRBJ1-4, with D possibly TRBD1 on 5 matching bases. The V and J ends lost 0 bases and 1 base respectively, with 9 bases between them. Germline V gene lookup returns CDR1 MNHEY and CDR2 SMNVEV (reference sequence). The CDR3 is 16 residues long. The DNA for the CDR3 is TGTGCCAGCAGTTTATCAGTAGGGGAAACTAATGAAAAACTGTTTTTT. Its translation is CASSLSVGETNEKLFF.

This chain links TRBV7-3 with TRBJ2-1; D gene uncertain. Looked up from germline, CDR1 is SGHTA and CDR2 is FQGTGA. The germline V and J ends were trimmed by 0 bases and 4 bases, with 10 bases remaining between them. The CDR3 consists of 15 residues. Here the CDR3 reads CASSLTSGLYNEQFF. In DNA, the CDR3 is TGTGCCAGCAGCTTAACTTCGGGTTTATACAATGAGCAGTTCTTC. The whole variable domain, remainder taken from reference TRBV7-3 and TRBJ2-1, is GAGVSQTPSNKVTEKGKYVELRCDPISGHTALYWYRQSLGQGPEFLIYFQGTGAADDSGLPNDRFFAVRPEGSVSTLKIQRTERGDSAVYLCASSLTSGLYNEQFFGPGTRLTVL.

The gene calls are TRBV25-1 and TRBJ2-1, with 15 positions matching TRBD2. V was pared by 4 bases and J by 7 bases, with 11 bases of the junction left unmatched. This CDR3 region has 18 residues. The V gene's germline CDR1 is MGHDK and CDR2 SYGVNS. The CDR3 loop reads CASSASGTSGRPGNEQFF. The CDR3 DNA reads as TGTGCCAGCAGTGCCTCCGGGACTAGCGGGAGGCCTGGGAATGAGCAGTTCTTC. The full variable domain, rest sourced from reference TRBV25-1 and TRBJ2-1, is EADIYQTPRYLVIGTGKKITLECSQTMGHDKMYWYQQDPGMELHLIHYSYGVNSTEKGDLSSESTVSRIRTEHFPLTLESARPSHTSQYLCASSASGTSGRPGNEQFFGPGTRLTVL.

CDR3 DNA: TGCAGTGCGGGGCAGGCCTATGGCTACACCTTC. This encodes CSAGQAYGYTF. This chain links TRBV20-1 with TRBJ1-2; maybe TRBD1 (5 bases). Germline CDR1 and CDR2: DFQATT and SNEGSKA (reference sequence). V was clipped by 6 bases and J by 4 bases, with 9 bases between them. The CDR3 contains 11 residues.

This chain uses TRBV9 with TRBJ2-1; 11 bases agree with TRBD2. Germline loops: CDR1 SGDLS, CDR2 YYNGEE. The trim removed 0 bases at V and 0 bases at J, leaving 8 bases unmatched. The CDR3 totals 19 residues. Written as DNA, the CDR3 is TGTGCCAGCAGCGTAGCCATGGGACTAGCGGTGAGCTCCTACAATGAGCAGTTCTTC. Residues: CASSVAMGLAVSSYNEQFF.

The genes are TRBV30 and TRBJ2-5; D not certain. The CDR3 sequence is 11 residues long. Trimming took 1 base from V and 4 from J, leaving 4 bases between them. The V gene's germline CDR1 is GTSNPN and CDR2 SVGIG (reference sequence). CDR3 sequence: CAWSDLETQYF. The CDR3 DNA is TGTGCCTGGAGTGACTTAGAGACCCAGTACTTC.

The chain couples TRBV7-2 to TRBJ2-7; possible D gene TRBD2, 6 bases. The germline gives CDR1 SGHTA, CDR2 FQGNSA. The CDR3 loop spans 14 amino acids. The V end lost 5 bases, the J end lost 5 bases, and 16 bases lay between the germline ends. CDR3 residues: CASSLIGGAHEQYF. CDR3 nucleotide sequence: TGTGCCAGCAGCCTAATAGGCGGGGCCCACGAGCAGTACTTC.

This clone has just one count. The chain combines TRBV10-1 with TRBJ2-3, with 10 bases that match TRBD2. CDR3 length: 16 amino acids. Germline V gene sequence: CDR1 WNHNN, CDR2 SYGVQD (reference sequence). The V segment lost 3 bases and the J segment 3 bases; nucleotides outside the gene matches: 6. CDR3 loop: CASSDSGLAETDTQYF. CDR3 DNA: TGCGCCAGCAGTGATTCCGGACTAGCGGAAACAGATACGCAGTATTTT.

The chain employs TRBV6-5 and TRBJ2-2; TRBD2 agrees at 8 bases. The CDR3 is 15 amino acids. V trimming: 5 bases; J trimming: 1 base; junction bases outside the gene matches: 3. Germline CDR1 MNHEY, CDR2 SVGAGI. CDR3 bases: TGTGCCAGCAGTCCGGCGGGGGGGAACACCGGGGAGCTGTTTTTT. Translation: CASSPAGGNTGELFF.

The rearrangement joins TRBV4-3 to TRBJ2-7, with D possibly TRBD2 on 6 matching bases. CDR1 LGHNA and CDR2 YSLEER come from the germline V gene. Trimming shortened V by 0 bases and J by 2 bases, and 8 bases separated the two germline ends. The CDR3 runs to 14 residues. CDR3 bases: TGCGCCAGCAGCCAAGAGACTAGTGCCTACGAGCAGTACTTC. This encodes CASSQETSAYEQYF.

V gene TRBV4-1 combines with J gene TRBJ2-7; D possibly corresponds to TRBD2 (5 bases). CDR1 MGHRA and CDR2 YSYEKL come from the germline V gene. This CDR3 comprises 16 residues. Trimming took 0 bases from V and 2 from J, leaving 14 bases between them. The CDR3 reads CASSQDWRVGPYEQYF. CDR3 nucleotide sequence: TGCGCCAGCAGCCAAGATTGGCGGGTCGGGCCCTACGAGCAGTACTTC.

The chain joins TRBV30 to TRBJ2-7; tentative D call: TRBD1 (6 bases). In germline, CDR1 is GTSNPN, CDR2 SVGIG (reference sequence). The CDR3 contains 13 residues. The V and J ends lost 0 bases and 4 bases respectively, with 10 bases between them. CDR3 bases: TGTGCCTGGAGTGTAGACAGGACATACGAGCAGTACTTC. Amino acid sequence: CAWSVDRTYEQYF.

The chain links TRBV10-1 to TRBJ2-2; 7 positions agree with TRBD1. V was clipped by 2 bases and J by 5 bases; unmatched bases: 5. CDR3 length: 15 residues. Germline CDR1 reads WNHNN; CDR2 reads SYGVQD (reference sequence). CDR3 sequence: CASSEDRDGTGELFF. The CDR3 DNA is TGCGCCAGCAGTGAGGACAGGGACGGAACCGGGGAGCTGTTTTTT.

This chain links TRBV6-1 with TRBJ1-2, with D tentatively TRBD1 (6 bases). Trimming removed 0 bases from V and 5 bases from J, with 13 bases in between. There are 15 residues in the CDR3. From germline, CDR1 is MNHNS and CDR2 SASEGT. CDR3: CASSEAVQGSYGYTF. The CDR3 nucleotides read TGTGCCAGCAGTGAAGCAGTACAGGGATCATATGGCTACACCTTC.

This clone was seen a handful of times. This rearrangement joins TRBV19 to TRBJ1-4; TRBD1 agrees at 8 bases. Trimming took 8 bases from V and 6 from J; bases not matched to a gene: 8. The CDR3 runs to 14 residues. The germline V gene has CDR1 LNHDA and CDR2 SQIVND (reference sequence). The CDR3 DNA reads TGTGCCAGTTCACCGACAGGGGTGGATGAAAAACTGTTTTTT. Translated, it gives CASSPTGVDEKLFF.

The CDR3 protein is CASSTSGTGAQETQYF. CDR3 DNA: TGTGCCAGCAGTACGTCCGGGACAGGGGCACAAGAGACCCAGTACTTC. The chain recombines TRBV6-6 with TRBJ2-5, with 10 bases identical to TRBD1. The CDR3 has 16 residues. CDR1 MNHNY and CDR2 SVGAGI come from the germline V gene (reference sequence). V shed 5 bases, J shed 2 bases, and the junction held 8 bases outside the gene matches.

The V gene is TRBV29-1, the J gene TRBJ1-2, with TRBD1 matching over 7 bases. The V segment lost 6 bases and the J segment 7 bases; nucleotides outside the gene matches: 5. There are 11 residues in the CDR3. CDR1 is SQVTM and CDR2 is ANQGSEA in the germline V gene. In nucleotides, the CDR3 is TGCAGCGTAAGGACAGGTGCTGGCTACACCTTC. The encoded protein is CSVRTGAGYTF.

This clone was counted once. At one of its ends the junction is not consistent with the germline gene, which may arise from a read error. The chain has TRBV2 and TRBJ1-2, with TRBD1 matching 9 bases. From germline, CDR1 is SNHLY and CDR2 FYNNEI. This CDR3 is built from 14 residues. In DNA form, the CDR3 reads TGTGCCAGCGGTGACGAGGACAGGGGAGGGGGCTACACCTTC. Translated, it gives CASGDEDRGGGYTF.

The rearrangement uses TRBV18 and TRBJ2-7; 7 bases line up with TRBD1. Trimming took 6 bases from V and 0 from J; bases not matched to a gene: 8. The CDR3 is 15 residues long. Per germline, CDR1 KGHSH and CDR2 LQKENI. CDR3 amino acids: CASSPGTESSYEQYF. DNA for the CDR3: TGTGCCAGCTCCCCCGGGACAGAGAGCTCCTACGAGCAGTACTTC.

The V call is TRBV7-9, the J call TRBJ1-4; TRBD1 might be the D (6 bases). Trimming cost V 4 bases and J 3 bases, with 12 bases left between them. Germline lookup yields CDR1 SEHNR and CDR2 FQNEAQ (reference sequence). CDR3 length: 15 amino acids. Here the CDR3 reads CASSSTGRPNEKLFF. CDR3 coding DNA: TGTGCCAGCAGCTCCACAGGGAGACCTAATGAAAAACTGTTTTTT.

This rearrangement joins TRBV5-1 to TRBJ1-2, with D maybe TRBD1 (5 bases). The V end lost 2 bases, the J end lost 0 bases, and 8 bases lay between the germline ends. CDR1 is SGHRS, CDR2 YFSETQ, per germline. The CDR3 runs to 14 residues. The CDR3 sequence: CASSFGGSNYGYTF. The CDR3 bases are TGCGCCAGCAGCTTTGGGGGGTCTAACTATGGCTACACCTTC.